The source of this T cell receptor beta chain is a study of CD8+ T cells in alopecia areata. Study results and caveats: Sequencing of scalp tissue also captures the resident alphabeta T cells of normal skin. Elevated clonality characterized lesional scalp relative to normal scalp, particularly in alopecia totalis/universalis. It was observed that many expanded lesional clones persisted in scalp and blood during tofacitinib. Possibly because of HLA-related factors, TCR sharing was less clear across patients than in mice.

On this clone: Its antigen is unidentified.

Extraction and reverse transcription of RNA yielded cDNA as the sequencing template. The data were produced by immunoSEQ multiplex PCR, yet TCRdb's version contains in-frame clones alone and is incomplete. The repertoire holds roughly 92,000 clones, with just over 70% as singletons. Indicated treatment: oral pan-JAK inhibitor, 5-10 mg twice daily. CDR1 is SQVTM and CDR2 is ANQGSEA in the germline V gene. The CDR3 totals 16 residues. J was trimmed by 1 base and V by 7 bases; bases with no gene match: 12. V and J are TRBV29-1 and TRBJ1-1; TRBD1 agrees at 10 bases. Here the sequenced sample was CD8+ T cells sorted from blood, taken at week 44, from a patient treated with tofacitinib. The TCR originated in a human donor with alopecia areata. The CDR3 loop reads CSARQGAGDGNTEAFF. CDR3 nucleotides: TGCAGCGCCCGACAGGGGGCGGGAGACGGGAACACTGAAGCTTTCTTT.